Presented here are 4 T cell receptor beta chains from one specimen sequenced in a study of blood T cell repertoires in COVID-19. The table came from immunoSEQ multiplex PCR; TCRdb's copy has only in-frame clones and leaves some out. The data show about 83,000 clones, around 80% seen once. Sequenced sample: peripheral blood. Receptors were obtained from a woman older than 75 with acute or convalescent COVID-19.

V gene TRBV7-3 combines with J gene TRBJ2-3; tentative D call: TRBD1 (5 bases). Trimming shortened V by 2 bases and J by 0 bases, and 6 bases separated the two germline ends. The CDR3 has 14 amino acids. Per the germline V gene, CDR1 is SGHTA and CDR2 is FQGTGA. The CDR3: CASSLDSSTDTQYF. CDR3 in DNA: TGTGCCAGCAGCTTAGACAGTAGCACAGATACGCAGTATTTT.

V and J are TRBV7-6 and TRBJ2-5; 8 positions agree with TRBD2. The germline V gene encodes CDR1 SGHVS and CDR2 FNYEAQ. CDR3 length: 16 residues. J lost 5 bases, V lost 5 bases, and 13 bases had no gene match. This CDR3 reads CASSQLVAGGGETQYF. CDR3 sequence (DNA): TGTGCCAGCAGCCAACTGGTCGCGGGGGGCGGGGAGACCCAGTACTTC.

The V and J genes are TRBV2 and TRBJ1-2; D possibly corresponds to TRBD1 (6 bases). CDR3 length: 11 amino acids. In germline, CDR1 is SNHLY, CDR2 FYNNEI. Deletions cut 8 bases from V and 4 bases from J, with 8 bases between. The CDR3 DNA sequence: TGTGCCAGCGGACAGATCTATGGCTACACCTTC. It yields the protein CASGQIYGYTF.

This chain connects TRBV7-9 to TRBJ1-6, with 12 bases aligning to TRBD1. The V and J ends lost 8 bases and 9 bases, in that order; junction bases with no gene match: 2. CDR3 length: 13 residues. CDR1 is SEHNR and CDR2 is FQNEAQ in the germline V gene (reference sequence). The CDR3 DNA reads TGTGCCAGCTTGGGACAGGGGGCTTCACCCCTCCACTTT. As protein: CASLGQGASPLHF.